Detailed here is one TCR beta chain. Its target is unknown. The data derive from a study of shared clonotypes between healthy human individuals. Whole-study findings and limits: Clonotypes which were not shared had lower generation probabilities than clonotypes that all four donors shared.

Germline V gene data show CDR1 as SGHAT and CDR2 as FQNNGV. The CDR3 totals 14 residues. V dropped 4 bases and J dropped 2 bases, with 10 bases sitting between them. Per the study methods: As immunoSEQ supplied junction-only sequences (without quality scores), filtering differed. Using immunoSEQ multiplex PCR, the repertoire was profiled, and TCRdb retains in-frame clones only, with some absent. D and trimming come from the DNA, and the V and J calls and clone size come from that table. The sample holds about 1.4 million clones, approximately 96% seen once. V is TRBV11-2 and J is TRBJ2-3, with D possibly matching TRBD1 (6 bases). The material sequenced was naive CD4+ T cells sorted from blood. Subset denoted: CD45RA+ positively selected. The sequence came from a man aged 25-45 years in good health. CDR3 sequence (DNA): TGTGCCAGCAGCTGGGACATCTTCACAGATACGCAGTATTTT. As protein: CASSWDIFTDTQYF.